One and the same sample provided the 15 T cell receptor beta chains below, sequenced in a study of T cell responses to AZD1222 COVID-19 vaccine (dated by TCRdb to 2020 to 2023). This sample's time point label indicates: baseline before first vaccination. The sample's treatment or condition label, in plain terms: meningococcal conjugate vaccine given as trial control. Library preparation was by the immunoSEQ multiplex PCR assay. TCRdb's version of the immuneACCESS table is confined to in-frame rearrangements and falls short of the full clone set. An unresolved V gene accounts for under half of the shortfall where checked; the remainder is of unknown origin. The sample data list 40,000 to 60,000 clones, and around four fifths of these were observed just once. In total, the top ten clones hold 20% of the sample. The sequences come from peripheral blood, collected on day 0 of MenACWY control vaccination. The receptors were gathered from an adult in good health.

The rearrangement links TRBV27 to TRBJ1-6; D remains unclear. This CDR3 contains 14 residues. CDR1 and CDR2 from the germline V gene are MNHEY and SMNVEV (reference sequence). The V and J ends lost 6 bases and 7 bases respectively, with 13 bases between them. CDR3 residues: CASRRHTANSPLHF. CDR3 nucleotides: TGTGCCAGCAGACGTCATACGGCGAATTCACCCCTCCACTTT.

This sequence joins TRBV5-1 and TRBJ1-5; D unclear. Per the germline V gene, CDR1 is SGHRS and CDR2 is YFSETQ. There are 13 residues in the CDR3. V lost 6 bases, J lost 8 bases, and 15 bases lay in between. The CDR3 loop is CASTSLLDEPQHF. For the CDR3, the DNA is TGCGCCAGCACATCCCTCCTGGATGAGCCCCAGCATTTT.

This clone turned up a few times. Here the CDR3 DNA reads TGCGCCAGCAGTACGGACAGGGGAGGCACCGGGGAGCTGTTTTTT. Amino acid sequence: CASSTDRGGTGELFF. V is TRBV10-1 and J is TRBJ2-2, with TRBD1 matching 9 bases. Germline CDR1 and CDR2: WNHNN and SYGVQD (reference sequence). With V trimmed by 5 bases and J by 4 bases, 5 bases remained unmatched. The CDR3 sequence is 15 residues long.

This sequence joins TRBV6-5 and TRBJ1-4, with 7 bases matching TRBD1. V shed 7 bases, J shed 13 bases, and the junction held 12 bases outside the gene matches. CDR1 and CDR2 (germline): MNHEY, SVGAGI. The CDR3 runs to 13 residues. Written as DNA, the CDR3 is TGTGCCAGCAAGGGGGCCCTTCCAGGCGTACTGTTTTTT. Translating gives CASKGALPGVLFF.

V usage is TRBV2 and J usage is TRBJ2-7, with a tentative D call TRBD1 (7 bases). Looked up from germline, CDR1 is SNHLY and CDR2 is FYNNEI. The CDR3 sequence is 14 residues long. The V gene lost 6 bases and the J gene lost 3 bases, with 15 bases spanning the gap. The DNA of the CDR3 is TGTGCCAGCAGGGAGGGACAGTGGAACTACGAGCAGTACTTC. Translating gives CASREGQWNYEQYF.

This chain links TRBV30 with TRBJ2-7; D could derive from TRBD1 or TRBD2 (6 bases each). The CDR3 contains 12 residues. CDR1 is GTSNPN and CDR2 is SVGIG in the germline V gene (reference sequence). V was pared by 7 bases and J by 3 bases, with 13 bases between. The CDR3 DNA reads TGTGCCTTGGAAGGAGGGGGCTACGAGCAGTACTTC. Protein product: CALEGGGYEQYF.

The chain recombines TRBV5-1 with TRBJ1-4; D gene uncertain. The V end was cut by 0 bases, the J end by 8 bases, with 17 bases between. Germline lookup yields CDR1 SGHRS and CDR2 YFSETQ. CDR3 size: 16 residues. As DNA, the CDR3 is TGCGCCAGCAGCTTGGGAAGTAGGCGGCAGCAGGAAAAACTGTTTTTT. It yields the protein CASSLGSRRQQEKLFF. Using reference TRBV5-1 and TRBJ1-4 for the parts outside the CDR3, the full variable domain is KAGVTQTPRYLIKTRGQQVTLSCSPISGHRSVSWYQQTPGQGLQFLFEYFSETQRNKGNFPGRFSGRQFSNSRSEMNVSTLELGDSALYLCASSLGSRRQQEKLFFGSGTQLSVL.

In this sample, this clone turned up a few times. The chain uses TRBV28 and TRBJ2-2, with D perhaps matching TRBD1 or TRBD2 (5 bases each). Trimming took off 5 bases at V and 1 base at J, with 17 bases between the two ends. Germline CDR1 and CDR2: MDHEN and SYDVKM. CDR3 length equals 17 residues. CDR3 DNA sequence: TGTGCCAGCAGTACCTTCCGACAGAGGGTGAACACCGGGGAGCTGTTTTTT. This encodes CASSTFRQRVNTGELFF.

The rearrangement uses TRBV5-6 and TRBJ1-2; the match to TRBD1 covers 9 bases. Germline lookup yields CDR1 SGHDT and CDR2 YYEEEE. V gave up 1 base and J gave up 5 bases; unmatched junction bases: 18. This CDR3 has 19 amino acids. CDR3 in DNA: TGTGCCAGCAGCTTGCCTATGACAGGGGGAGCCCGGGGATGGTATGGCTACACCTTC. This translates into CASSLPMTGGARGWYGYTF.

The chain uses TRBV7-9 and TRBJ1-3; D is perhaps TRBD1 (5 bases). Trimming took 3 bases from V and 0 from J, leaving 18 bases between them. The length of the CDR3 is 18 residues. Germline V gene lookup returns CDR1 SEHNR and CDR2 FQNEAQ (reference sequence). For the CDR3, the DNA is TGTGCCAGCAGCTTGGCCGGGACCGCTAAAAACTCTGGAAACACCATATATTTT. Its protein product is CASSLAGTAKNSGNTIYF.

The chain recombines TRBV6-2 or TRBV6-3 with TRBJ1-2, with no clear D. CDR3 length equals 12 residues. Germline V lookup: CDR1 MNHEY, CDR2 SVGEGT. The V end lost 4 bases, the J end lost 3 bases, and 6 bases lay between the germline ends. This CDR3 reads CASSSGYYGYTF. The CDR3, as DNA: TGTGCCAGCAGTTCGGGGTACTATGGCTACACCTTC.

V usage is TRBV30 and J usage is TRBJ2-7, with a possible D match to TRBD2 (5 bases). The CDR3 is made up of 15 amino acids. From germline, CDR1 is GTSNPN and CDR2 SVGIG (reference sequence). V was cut by 5 bases and J by 1 base, with 18 bases left in between. This chain's CDR3 is CAWGEVWTASYEQYF. The CDR3 nucleotides read TGTGCCTGGGGAGAGGTTTGGACTGCTTCCTACGAGCAGTACTTC.

V gene TRBV19 combines with J gene TRBJ1-1; 10 bases line up with TRBD1. Germline CDR1 LNHDA, CDR2 SQIVND (reference sequence). The CDR3 is made up of 18 amino acids. J was trimmed by 0 bases and V by 8 bases; bases with no gene match: 15. The chain's CDR3 is CASDNNRQGAFMNTEAFF. DNA for the CDR3: TGTGCCAGTGACAATAATAGACAGGGGGCCTTCATGAACACTGAAGCTTTCTTT.

The chain employs TRBV19 and TRBJ2-2; 7 bases line up with TRBD1. After removal of 3 bases from V and 5 bases from J, the junction contained 12 bases not matched to a gene. The length of the CDR3 is 17 residues. Germline V gene data show CDR1 as LNHDA and CDR2 as SQIVND (reference sequence). The CDR3 is CASSILQGKRSTGELFF. CDR3 nucleotide sequence: TGTGCCAGTAGTATTCTACAGGGGAAGAGGTCGACCGGGGAGCTGTTTTTT.

This clone has a handful of counts. The chain recombines TRBV14 with TRBJ2-7; no clear D. V lost 3 bases and J 0 bases, leaving 6 bases between the germline ends. Germline CDR1 and CDR2: SGHDN and FVKESK. The CDR3 totals 13 residues. DNA of the CDR3: TGTGCCAGCAGCCAGGACCGCTCCTACGAGCAGTACTTC. This translates into CASSQDRSYEQYF.